This T cell receptor beta chain came from a study of shared clonotypes between healthy human individuals. The CDR3 extends over 14 amino acids. The ends were cut back, 1 base at V and 8 bases at J, with 14 bases in the middle. CDR1 SGHTA and CDR2 FQGNSA come from the germline V gene. DNA at about 210 ng, around 30,000 T cell genomes, went into sorted-subset replicate PCRs. This table comes from immunoSEQ multiplex PCR, and its TCRdb copy is limited to in-frame clones, with some not included. Of under 1,100,000 clones in the sample, under 80% were seen once. This clone was seen once. This receptor was identified in a man aged 18 to 29 in good health. V gene TRBV7-2 combines with J gene TRBJ1-2, with D possibly being TRBD1 (5 bases). Sample: memory CD4+ T cells sorted from blood. The subset here: CD45RA-negative fraction. The CDR3, as DNA: TGTGCCAGCAGCTTAGTTGGGTCGAGGGGAGGCTACACCTTC. It translates to CASSLVGSRGGYTF.